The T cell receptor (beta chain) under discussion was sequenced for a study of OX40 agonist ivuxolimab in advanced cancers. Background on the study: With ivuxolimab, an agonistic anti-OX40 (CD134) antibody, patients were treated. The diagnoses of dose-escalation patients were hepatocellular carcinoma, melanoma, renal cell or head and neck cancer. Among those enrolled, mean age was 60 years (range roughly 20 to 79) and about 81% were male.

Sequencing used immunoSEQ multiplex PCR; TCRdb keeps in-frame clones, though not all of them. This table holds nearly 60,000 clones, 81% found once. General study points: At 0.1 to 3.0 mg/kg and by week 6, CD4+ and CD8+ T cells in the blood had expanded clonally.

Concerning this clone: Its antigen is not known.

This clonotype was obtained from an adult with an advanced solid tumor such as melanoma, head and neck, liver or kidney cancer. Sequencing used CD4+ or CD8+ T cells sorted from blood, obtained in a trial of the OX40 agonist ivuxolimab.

CDR3: CASSLLAGNYNEQFF. Written as DNA, the CDR3 is TGTGCCAGCAGCTTGTTGGCAGGGAATTATAATGAGCAGTTCTTC. The rearrangement uses TRBV5-5 and TRBJ2-1, with D perhaps matching TRBD1 (5 bases). V was clipped by 1 base and J by 7 bases, with 15 bases between them. The CDR3 loop spans 15 amino acids. From germline, CDR1 is SGHKS and CDR2 YYEKEE (reference sequence).